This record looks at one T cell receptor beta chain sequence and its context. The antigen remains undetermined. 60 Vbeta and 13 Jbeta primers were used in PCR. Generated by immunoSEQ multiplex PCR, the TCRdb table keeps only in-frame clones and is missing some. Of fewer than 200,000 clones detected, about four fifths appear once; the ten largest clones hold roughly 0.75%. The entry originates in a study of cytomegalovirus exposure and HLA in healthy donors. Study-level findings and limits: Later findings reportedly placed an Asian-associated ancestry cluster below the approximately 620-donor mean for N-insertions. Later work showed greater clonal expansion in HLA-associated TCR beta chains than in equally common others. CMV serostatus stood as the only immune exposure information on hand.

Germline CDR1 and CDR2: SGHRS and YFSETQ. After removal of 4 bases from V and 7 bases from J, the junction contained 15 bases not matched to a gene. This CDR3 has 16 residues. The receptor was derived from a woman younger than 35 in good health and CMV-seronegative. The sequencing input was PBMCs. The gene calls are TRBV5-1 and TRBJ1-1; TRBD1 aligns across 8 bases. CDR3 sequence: CASSPAEGRGLGEAFF. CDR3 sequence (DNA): TGCGCCAGCAGCCCCGCCGAAGGCAGGGGGCTTGGTGAAGCTTTCTTT.